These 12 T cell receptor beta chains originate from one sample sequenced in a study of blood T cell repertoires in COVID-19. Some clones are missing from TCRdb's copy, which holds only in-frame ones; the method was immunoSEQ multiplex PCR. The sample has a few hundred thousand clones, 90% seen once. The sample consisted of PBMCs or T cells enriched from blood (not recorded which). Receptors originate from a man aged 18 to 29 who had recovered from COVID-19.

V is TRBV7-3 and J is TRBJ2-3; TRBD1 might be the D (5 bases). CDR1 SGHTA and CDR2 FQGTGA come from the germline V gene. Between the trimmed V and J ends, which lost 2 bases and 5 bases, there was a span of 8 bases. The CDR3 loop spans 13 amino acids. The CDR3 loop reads CASSLGAQDTQYF. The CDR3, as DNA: TGTGCCAGCAGCTTAGGGGCCCAAGATACGCAGTATTTT.

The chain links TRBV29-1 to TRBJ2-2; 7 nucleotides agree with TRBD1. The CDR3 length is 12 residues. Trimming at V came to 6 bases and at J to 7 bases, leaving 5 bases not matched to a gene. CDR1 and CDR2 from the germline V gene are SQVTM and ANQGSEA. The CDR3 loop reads CSVSGGDGELFF. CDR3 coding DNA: TGCAGCGTCTCAGGGGGTGACGGGGAGCTGTTTTTT.

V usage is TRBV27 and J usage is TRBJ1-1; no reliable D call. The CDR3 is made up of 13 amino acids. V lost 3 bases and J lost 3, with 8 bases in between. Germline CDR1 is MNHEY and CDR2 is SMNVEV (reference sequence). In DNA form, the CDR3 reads TGTGCCAGCAGTTTGTTTCAGTACACTGAAGCTTTCTTT. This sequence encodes CASSLFQYTEAFF.

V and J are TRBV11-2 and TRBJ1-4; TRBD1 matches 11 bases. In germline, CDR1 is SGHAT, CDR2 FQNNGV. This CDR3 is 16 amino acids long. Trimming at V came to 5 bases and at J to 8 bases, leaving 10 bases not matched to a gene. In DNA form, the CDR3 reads TGTGCCAGCAGCCTAAGTGGGACAGGGGGAAACGAAAAACTGTTTTTT. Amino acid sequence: CASSLSGTGGNEKLFF.

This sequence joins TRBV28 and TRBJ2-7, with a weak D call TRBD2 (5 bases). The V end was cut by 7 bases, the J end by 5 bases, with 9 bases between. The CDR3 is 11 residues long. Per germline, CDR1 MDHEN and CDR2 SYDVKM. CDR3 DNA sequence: TGTGCCAGCATGGAGGCAAACGAGCAGTACTTC. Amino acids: CASMEANEQYF.

Here the CDR3 reads CASSQFGGSYTF. DNA of the CDR3: TGTGCCAGCAGTCAATTTGGGGGGAGTTACACCTTC. The rearrangement links TRBV12-3 or TRBV12-4 to TRBJ1-2, with a weak D call TRBD1 (5 bases). The CDR3 is 12 amino acids. V lost 5 bases and J 11 bases, leaving 15 bases between the germline ends.

The CDR3 DNA reads TGTGCCAGCAGCTTTGGGGGGGGGAAGAACACTGAAGCTTTCTTT. As protein: CASSFGGGKNTEAFF. The chain carries TRBV11-2 and TRBJ1-1; TRBD1 is a possible D gene (5 bases). With 3 bases removed from V and 1 base from J, the gap between germline ends came to 12 bases. The CDR3 runs to 15 residues. Germline CDR1 is SGHAT and CDR2 is FQNNGV.

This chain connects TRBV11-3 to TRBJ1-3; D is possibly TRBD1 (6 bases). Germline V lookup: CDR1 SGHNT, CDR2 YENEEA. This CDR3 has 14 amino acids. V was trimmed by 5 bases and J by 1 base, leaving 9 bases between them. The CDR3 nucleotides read TGTGCCAGCAGCGCCACAGGGTCTGGAAACACCATATATTTT. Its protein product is CASSATGSGNTIYF.

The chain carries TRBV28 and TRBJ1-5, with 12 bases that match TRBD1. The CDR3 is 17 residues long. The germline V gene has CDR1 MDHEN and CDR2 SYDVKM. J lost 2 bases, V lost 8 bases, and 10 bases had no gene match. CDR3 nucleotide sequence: TGTGCCAGCCGTGAACCGGGACAGGGGGCCGGCAATCAGCCCCAGCATTTT. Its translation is CASREPGQGAGNQPQHF.

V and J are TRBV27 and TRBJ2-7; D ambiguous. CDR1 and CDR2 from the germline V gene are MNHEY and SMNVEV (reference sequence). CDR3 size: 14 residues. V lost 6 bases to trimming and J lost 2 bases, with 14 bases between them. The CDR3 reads CASSNYGTTYEQYF. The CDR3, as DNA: TGTGCCAGCAGCAACTACGGTACCACCTACGAGCAGTACTTC.

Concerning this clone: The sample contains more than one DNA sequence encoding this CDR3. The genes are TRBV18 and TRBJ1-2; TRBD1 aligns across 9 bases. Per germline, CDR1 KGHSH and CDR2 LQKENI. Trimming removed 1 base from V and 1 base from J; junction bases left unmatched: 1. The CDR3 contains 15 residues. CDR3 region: CASSPLGQGNYGYTF. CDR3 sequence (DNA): TGTGCCAGCTCACCACTGGGACAGGGTAACTATGGCTACACCTTC. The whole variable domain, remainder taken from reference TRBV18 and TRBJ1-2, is NAGVMQNPRHLVRRRGQEARLRCSPMKGHSHVYWYRQLPEEGLKFMVYLQKENIIDESGMPKERFSAEFPKEGPSILRIQQVVRGDSAAYFCASSPLGQGNYGYTFGSGTRLTVV.

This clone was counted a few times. The CDR3 sequence is CASSYAGRGTGELFF. The CDR3 bases are TGTGCCAGCAGCTACGCCGGTAGGGGCACCGGGGAGCTGTTTTTT. The rearrangement links TRBV11-1 to TRBJ2-2; D might be TRBD1 (5 bases). V gave up 4 bases and J gave up 4 bases, with 13 bases separating them. The germline gives CDR1 SGHAT, CDR2 FQDESV (reference sequence). The CDR3 totals 15 residues.